This T cell receptor beta chain was captured by sequencing in a study of identical twins. The CDR3 extends over 16 amino acids. Trimming took 5 bases from V and 0 from J, leaving 14 bases between them. Germline V gene lookup returns CDR1 SEHNR and CDR2 FQNEAQ (reference sequence). This clonotype was observed at least ten times. Antigen: not known. Overall study findings and caveats: Out-of-frame alpha sequences that twins shared showed excess low generation probability. Whereas memory repertoires showed no such difference, abundant cord blood beta clonotypes carried fewer insertions. The authors noted that invariant MAIT and iNKT cells could partly confound zero-insertion analyses.

TCRdb itself ran the 5' RACE reads through MiXCR, one entry per CDR3 protein. The sample holds under 300,000 distinct CDR3 sequences, about 13% seen once. The sample also formed part of further work on yellow fever vaccine responses in identical twins.

The sample was memory (CD45RO+) T cells sorted from blood. This receptor was obtained from a woman aged 18-35 years in good health. The chain is built from TRBV7-9 and TRBJ2-4; possibly TRBD2 for D (5 bases). The CDR3 DNA follows: TGTGCCAGCAGCGGACTTACCCGGACAGCCAAAAACATTCAGTACTTC. This gives the protein CASSGLTRTAKNIQYF.